The next 24 T cell receptor beta chains were all read from a single sample in a study of cytomegalovirus exposure and HLA in healthy donors listed by TCRdb under 2017. The receptor library was made with the immunoSEQ multiplex PCR assay. A mixture of 60 forward primers for TCR Vbeta segments and 13 reverse primers for TCR Jbeta segments was used in the multiplex PCR. TCRdb mirrors the immuneACCESS table, restricted to in-frame sequences. Some clones are absent from its copies; in checked studies, under half trace to an unresolved V gene, and the reason for the others is unknown. The sample table holds more than 65,000 clones, of which more than 75% were seen once. The ten largest clones represent about 2% of the sample. The sequenced material came from PBMCs. The source of these receptors is a man aged 18 to 29 in good health and CMV-seronegative.

The gene calls are TRBV9 and TRBJ2-7, with D possibly TRBD1 on 6 matching bases. The CDR3 spans 15 residues. From germline, CDR1 is SGDLS and CDR2 YYNGEE. Trimming left V 0 bases short and J 0 bases short, with 10 bases between. CDR3 region: CASSVGQGTSYEQYF. The CDR3 DNA sequence: TGTGCCAGCAGCGTAGGCCAGGGGACCTCCTACGAGCAGTACTTC.

This chain connects TRBV4-1 to TRBJ1-2; D gene unclear. Deletions cut 0 bases from V and 3 bases from J, with 8 bases between. The CDR3 is 14 residues long. The V gene's germline CDR1 is MGHRA and CDR2 YSYEKL. The CDR3 spells CASSQEGSYYGYTF. The CDR3 region has the DNA TGCGCCAGCAGCCAAGAGGGCTCATACTATGGCTACACCTTC.

This rearrangement joins TRBV7-6 to TRBJ2-5; D call uncertain. This CDR3 comprises 15 residues. The ends were cut back, 3 bases at V and 5 bases at J, with 16 bases in the middle. CDR1 and CDR2 from the germline V gene are SGHVS and FNYEAQ. The CDR3 sequence is CASSFSQRFWETQYF. CDR3 bases: TGTGCCAGCAGCTTCTCACAGAGATTTTGGGAGACCCAGTACTTC.

The chain is built from TRBV9 and TRBJ2-7; D is ambiguous. CDR1 is SGDLS, CDR2 YYNGEE, per germline. The germline V and J ends were trimmed by 0 bases and 5 bases, with 15 bases remaining between them. The CDR3 sequence is 15 residues long. As DNA, the CDR3 is TGTGCCAGCAGCGTAGGTGTGGGCATCATCGACGAGCAGTACTTC. The encoded protein is CASSVGVGIIDEQYF.

This sequence joins TRBV30 and TRBJ1-5, with TRBD1 as a possible D gene (5 bases). V was clipped by 2 bases and J by 5 bases, with 7 bases between them. Germline assignment: CDR1 GTSNPN and CDR2 SVGIG (reference sequence). The CDR3 length is 12 residues. The CDR3 nucleotides are TGTGCCTGGAGTAAAGGGGATCAGCCCCAGCATTTT. This codes for CAWSKGDQPQHF.

V and J are TRBV19 and TRBJ1-2; possibly TRBD1 for D (6 bases). V was shortened by 0 bases and J by 5 bases, with 13 bases between the two germline ends. Germline loops: CDR1 LNHDA, CDR2 SQIVND (reference sequence). CDR3 length: 15 residues. CDR3 sequence reads: CASSIDGGRRYGYTF. DNA for the CDR3: TGTGCCAGTAGTATAGATGGGGGCAGGCGGTATGGCTACACCTTC.

The gene calls are TRBV6-1 and TRBJ1-5; unclear D gene. Trimming pared 0 bases from V and 2 bases from J, leaving 8 bases between. The germline V gene encodes CDR1 MNHNS and CDR2 SASEGT. CDR3 length: 15 residues. Written as DNA, the CDR3 is TGTGCCAGCAGTGAAGCTGACTGGGGCAATCAGCCCCAGCATTTT. Translating it yields CASSEADWGNQPQHF.

The genes are TRBV7-9 and TRBJ2-5; 9 positions match TRBD2. The ends lost 8 bases at V and 5 bases at J; junction bases unmatched: 15. This CDR3 has 16 residues. Germline lookup yields CDR1 SEHNR and CDR2 FQNEAQ (reference sequence). The DNA for the CDR3 is TGTGCCAGCGGTAAAAGGGGCACTAGCGGGTTGGAGACCCAGTACTTC. As protein: CASGKRGTSGLETQYF.

This rearrangement joins TRBV9 to TRBJ1-3; D may be TRBD1 (5 bases). Germline values: CDR1 SGDLS, CDR2 YYNGEE. V was cut by 0 bases and J by 2 bases, with 18 bases left in between. The CDR3 runs 18 residues. This CDR3 reads CASSVGSRMGGPGNTIYF. The CDR3 DNA reads as TGTGCCAGCAGCGTAGGAAGCCGAATGGGGGGACCTGGAAACACCATATATTTT.

In this sample, this clone turned up once. The CDR3 sequence is CASSELGGALETQYF. CDR3 sequence (DNA): TGCGCCAGCAGTGAGCTTGGGGGGGCCCTGGAGACCCAGTACTTC. The chain is built from TRBV10-2 and TRBJ2-5, with D perhaps matching TRBD2 (7 bases). The CDR3 covers 15 residues. The germline V and J ends were trimmed by 2 bases and 5 bases, with 15 bases remaining between them. Looked up from germline, CDR1 is WSHSY and CDR2 is SAAADI.

V gene TRBV6-6 combines with J gene TRBJ2-5, with 8 bases that match TRBD1. The J call may be wrong; the DNA end is better matched by TRBJ2-7. Germline lookup yields CDR1 MNHNY and CDR2 SVGAGI (reference sequence). CDR3 size: 15 residues. The CDR3 here is CASSYSRDRSYEQYF. The DNA of the CDR3 is TGTGCCAGCAGTTACTCCCGGGACAGGTCCTACGAGCAGTACTTC.

This clone was picked up a small number of times. V is TRBV10-3 and J is TRBJ1-3; 8 nucleotides line up with TRBD1. After removal of 6 bases from V and 2 bases from J, the junction contained 6 bases not matched to a gene. Per the germline V gene, CDR1 is ENHRY and CDR2 is SYGVKD. The CDR3 spans 15 residues. The CDR3: CAISPLQGAGNTIYF. DNA for the CDR3: TGTGCCATCAGCCCATTACAGGGGGCTGGAAACACCATATATTTT.

The chain links TRBV27 to TRBJ1-5, with D hard to call. V lost 0 bases and J 2 bases, leaving 5 bases between the germline ends. The CDR3 runs 14 residues. Germline V lookup: CDR1 MNHEY, CDR2 SMNVEV (reference sequence). The DNA for the CDR3 is TGTGCCAGCAGTTTATCCCAGGGCAATCAGCCCCAGCATTTT. As protein: CASSLSQGNQPQHF.

The table lists this clone with a count of one. The germline gene is not matched at one end of the junction; a read error may be the cause. The rearrangement links TRBV10-3 to TRBJ2-7; 14 bases are shared with TRBD2. The germline CDR1 and CDR2 sequences are ENHRY and SYGVKD. CDR3 length equals 17 residues. In DNA, the CDR3 is TGTGTCATCAGTGGGGGGACTAGCGGGAGCAATCCCTACGAGCAGTACTTC. Its protein is CVISGGTSGSNPYEQYF.

The rearrangement joins TRBV5-1 to TRBJ1-1; maybe TRBD1 (6 bases). Germline V lookup: CDR1 SGHRS, CDR2 YFSETQ. CDR3 length: 12 residues. Trimming left V 4 bases short and J 5 bases short, with 9 bases between. The chain's CDR3 is CASSNRDTEAFF. CDR3 coding DNA: TGCGCCAGCAGCAACAGGGATACTGAAGCTTTCTTT.

This clone was seen more than once but under ten times. The chain couples TRBV4-3 to TRBJ1-5; 7 positions match TRBD1. Unmatched junction bases numbered 5, after V lost 0 bases and J lost 9 bases. Germline V gene sequence: CDR1 LGHNA, CDR2 YSLEER. The CDR3 totals 14 residues. The CDR3 region is CASSQEQGIVPQHF. The DNA of the CDR3 is TGCGCCAGCAGCCAAGAACAGGGGATCGTGCCCCAGCATTTT.

The rearrangement links TRBV19 to TRBJ1-5; D remains unclear. CDR1 and CDR2 (germline): LNHDA, SQIVND (reference sequence). V lost 6 bases to trimming and J lost 0 bases, with 6 bases between them. There are 13 residues in the CDR3. The CDR3 region has the DNA TGTGCCAGTAGCGAGAATAGCAATCAGCCCCAGCATTTT. It codes for CASSENSNQPQHF.

The V call is TRBV4-1, the J call TRBJ2-3; 9 positions agree with TRBD2. Unmatched junction bases numbered 8, after V lost 4 bases and J lost 3 bases. This CDR3 has 16 residues. Germline lookup yields CDR1 MGHRA and CDR2 YSYEKL. The CDR3 sequence: CASSPLAGERTDTQYF. The CDR3 nucleotides are TGCGCCAGCAGCCCTTTAGCGGGAGAGAGAACAGATACGCAGTATTTT.

The chain employs TRBV25-1 and TRBJ2-7; D perhaps matches TRBD2 (6 bases). V shed 1 base and J shed 5 bases, with 15 bases lying between them. Germline values: CDR1 MGHDK, CDR2 SYGVNS. The CDR3 is made up of 15 amino acids. CDR3 loop: CASSEFGGRVNEQYF. CDR3 bases: TGTGCCAGCAGTGAATTCGGGGGTAGGGTCAACGAGCAGTACTTC.

On this clone itself: This same CDR3 is encoded by further DNA sequences in the sample. V and J are TRBV20-1 and TRBJ2-5; no definite D call. CDR3 length: 11 amino acids. The ends were cut back, 1 base at V and 5 bases at J, with 5 bases in the middle. Germline assignment: CDR1 DFQATT and CDR2 SNEGSKA (reference sequence). The CDR3 reads CSARVRETQYF. The CDR3 DNA reads as TGCAGTGCTAGAGTCAGGGAGACCCAGTACTTC.

This clone was observed once. The rearrangement uses TRBV19 and TRBJ1-5; 10 positions agree with TRBD1. The CDR3 is 15 amino acids. The germline V gene encodes CDR1 LNHDA and CDR2 SQIVND (reference sequence). V was clipped by 3 bases and J by 6 bases; unmatched bases: 5. The CDR3 DNA follows: TGTGCCAGTAGTATCGGGACAGGGGATACTCAGCCCCAGCATTTT. Amino acids: CASSIGTGDTQPQHF.

A single count supports this clone. This chain uses TRBV5-6 with TRBJ2-7; D is perhaps TRBD1 (5 bases). CDR1 is SGHDT and CDR2 is YYEEEE in the germline V gene. Trimming left V 0 bases short and J 0 bases short, with 13 bases between. The CDR3 contains 16 residues. The CDR3 DNA reads as TGTGCCAGCAGCTTGGGTTTGGACACCAGCTCCTACGAGCAGTACTTC. This encodes CASSLGLDTSSYEQYF.

This clone has more than one count but fewer than ten. V is TRBV7-9 and J is TRBJ1-2; D remains unclear. Germline CDR1 is SEHNR and CDR2 is FQNEAQ (reference sequence). V was pared by 1 base and J by 2 bases, with 11 bases between. This CDR3 region has 15 residues. The CDR3 is CASSLGSGRNYGYTF. The CDR3 region has the DNA TGTGCCAGCAGCTTAGGTTCAGGAAGAAACTATGGCTACACCTTC. Complete variable domain (other parts from reference TRBV7-9 and TRBJ1-2): DTGVSQNPRHKITKRGQNVTFRCDPISEHNRLYWYRQTLGQGPEFLTYFQNEAQLEKSRLLSDRFSAERPKGSFSTLEIQRTEQGDSAMYLCASSLGSGRNYGYTFGSGTRLTVV.

The J gene is TRBJ1-5, the V gene TRBV10-2; 12 bases map to TRBD1. The CDR3 is 17 residues long. CDR1 WSHSY and CDR2 SAAADI come from the germline V gene. The J segment lost 1 base and the V segment lost 2 bases, leaving 3 bases of the junction unmatched. CDR3 sequence: CASSEGTGGMSNQPQHF. The CDR3 DNA reads TGCGCCAGCAGTGAGGGGACAGGGGGCATGAGCAATCAGCCCCAGCATTTT.